This T cell receptor (beta chain) was observed in a study of blood T cells in healthy people across ages. Turning to the study itself: Template switching retrieved approximately one barcoded beta molecule for each two T cells. Study-wide results and limits: Observed TCR beta diversity showed a strong correlation with the percentage of naive T cells as measured by flow cytometry. Higher diversity and more naive CD4+ cells were features of long-lived donors, compared to aged donors.

The V gene end was trimmed by 7 bases and the J gene end by 2 bases; junction bases not matched to a gene: 8. The CDR3 is 14 amino acids. Germline CDR1 is DFQATT and CDR2 is SNEGSKA (reference sequence). In regard to this clonotype: Its specificity is not known.

A second PCR of 7 to 11 cycles used a sample-barcoded 5' primer and a J-beta primer mix. Each CDR3 protein gets one entry after TCRdb re-called the 5' RACE reads with MiXCR. Found here are 1,300,000 or so distinct CDR3 sequences, around 59% of them singletons; the top ten hold roughly 7%. V and J are TRBV20-1 and TRBJ2-3; 8 bases are a match to TRBD2. The clonotype comes from a young man in good health. What was sequenced was blood. CDR3 loop: CSERAGGFTDTQYF. Written as DNA, the CDR3 is TGCAGTGAAAGGGCGGGAGGCTTCACAGATACGCAGTATTTT.